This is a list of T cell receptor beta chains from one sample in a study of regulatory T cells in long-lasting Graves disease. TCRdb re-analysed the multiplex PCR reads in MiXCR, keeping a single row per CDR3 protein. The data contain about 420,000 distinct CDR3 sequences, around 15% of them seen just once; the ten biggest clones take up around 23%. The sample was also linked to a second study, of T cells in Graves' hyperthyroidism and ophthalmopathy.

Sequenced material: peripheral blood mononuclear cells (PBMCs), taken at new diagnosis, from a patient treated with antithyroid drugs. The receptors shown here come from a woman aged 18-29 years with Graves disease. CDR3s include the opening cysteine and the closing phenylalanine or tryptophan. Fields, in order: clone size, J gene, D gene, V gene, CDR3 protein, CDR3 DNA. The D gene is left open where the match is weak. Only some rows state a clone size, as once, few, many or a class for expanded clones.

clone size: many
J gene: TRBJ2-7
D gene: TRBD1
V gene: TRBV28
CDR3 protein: CASSSADRGSYEQYF
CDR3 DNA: TGTGCCAGCAGTTCGGCGGACAGGGGTTCCTACGAGCAGTACTTC

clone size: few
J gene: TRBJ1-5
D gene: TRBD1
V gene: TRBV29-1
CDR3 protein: CSVVFGQGSNQPQHF
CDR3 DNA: TGCAGCGTTGTTTTCGGACAGGGTTCCAATCAGCCCCAGCATTTT

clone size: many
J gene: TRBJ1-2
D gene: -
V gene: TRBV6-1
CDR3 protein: CASLGVYGYTF
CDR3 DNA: TGTGCCAGCTTAGGGGTCTATGGCTACACCTTC

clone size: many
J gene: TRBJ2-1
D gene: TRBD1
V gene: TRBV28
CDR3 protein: CASSSTGSEQFF
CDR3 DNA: TGTGCCAGCAGTTCGACAGGGTCTGAGCAGTTCTTC

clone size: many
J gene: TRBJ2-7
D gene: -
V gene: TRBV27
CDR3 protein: CASSLRDGSYEQYF
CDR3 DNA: TGTGCCAGCAGTTTACGAGACGGCTCCTACGAGCAGTACTTC

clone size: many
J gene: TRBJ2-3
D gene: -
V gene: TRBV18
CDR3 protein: CASSPSKGDTQYF
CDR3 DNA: TGTGCCAGCTCACCATCAAAGGGAGATACGCAGTATTTT

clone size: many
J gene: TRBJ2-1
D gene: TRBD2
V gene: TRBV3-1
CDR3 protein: CASSHGLAGHNEQFF
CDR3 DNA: TGTGCCAGCAGCCATGGACTAGCGGGACACAATGAGCAGTTCTTC

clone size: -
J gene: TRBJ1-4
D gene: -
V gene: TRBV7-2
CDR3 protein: CASSRGGTEKLFF
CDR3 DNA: TGTGCCAGCAGCCGGGGGGGTACTGAAAAACTGTTTTTT

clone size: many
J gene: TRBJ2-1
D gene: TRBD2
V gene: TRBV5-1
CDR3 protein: CASSFSGRGYNEQFF
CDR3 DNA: TGCGCCAGCAGCTTTAGCGGGAGGGGATACAATGAGCAGTTCTTC

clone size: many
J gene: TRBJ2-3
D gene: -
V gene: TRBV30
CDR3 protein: CACHIGVSSTDTQYF
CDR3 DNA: TGTGCCTGCCACATAGGGGTTTCTAGCACAGATACGCAGTATTTT

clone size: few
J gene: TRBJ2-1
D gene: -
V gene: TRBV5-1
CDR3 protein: CASSFKGPTEQFF
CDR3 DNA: TGCGCCAGCAGCTTCAAGGGACCGACTGAGCAGTTCTTC

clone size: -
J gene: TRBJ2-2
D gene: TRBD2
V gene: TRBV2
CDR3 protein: CASSDLLAGSNTGELFF
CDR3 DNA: TGTGCCAGCAGTGATCTTCTAGCGGGATCGAACACCGGGGAGCTGTTTTTT

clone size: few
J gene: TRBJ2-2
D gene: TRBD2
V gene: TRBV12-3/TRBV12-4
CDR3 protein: CASSLRTSGTGELFF
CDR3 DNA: TGTGCCAGCAGTTTGCGGACTAGCGGCACCGGGGAGCTGTTTTTT

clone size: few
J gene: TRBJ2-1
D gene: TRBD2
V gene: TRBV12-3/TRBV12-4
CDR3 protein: CASSSAGTGGRSEQFF
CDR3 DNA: TGTGCCAGCAGTAGTGCCGGGACTGGCGGGAGAAGCGAGCAGTTCTTC

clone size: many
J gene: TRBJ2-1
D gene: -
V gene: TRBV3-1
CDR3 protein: CASSQVFRSSYNEQFF
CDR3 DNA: TGTGCCAGCAGCCAAGTGTTTAGGAGCTCCTACAATGAGCAGTTCTTC

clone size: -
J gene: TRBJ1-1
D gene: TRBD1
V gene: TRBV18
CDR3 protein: CASSLGRGAGGEAFF
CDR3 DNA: TGTGCCAGCTCTCTAGGCAGGGGCGCAGGGGGTGAAGCTTTCTTT

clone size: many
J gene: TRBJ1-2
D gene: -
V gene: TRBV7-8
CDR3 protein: CASSLAGRPLSGYGYTF
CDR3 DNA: TGTGCCAGCAGCTTGGCGGGACGGCCCCTCTCGGGCTATGGCTACACCTTC

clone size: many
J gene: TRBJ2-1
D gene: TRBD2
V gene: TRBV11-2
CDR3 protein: CAISGRGGDEQFF
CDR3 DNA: TGTGCTATCAGCGGGAGGGGGGGGGATGAGCAGTTCTTC

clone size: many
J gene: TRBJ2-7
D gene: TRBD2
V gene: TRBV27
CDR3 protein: CASSWTSGYEQYF
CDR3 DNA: TGTGCCAGCAGCTGGACTAGTGGGTACGAGCAGTACTTC

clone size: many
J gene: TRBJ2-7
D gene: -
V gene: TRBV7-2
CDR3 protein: CASSPAGLPYEQYF
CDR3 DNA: TGTGCCAGCAGCCCGGCCGGGCTACCCTACGAGCAGTACTTC

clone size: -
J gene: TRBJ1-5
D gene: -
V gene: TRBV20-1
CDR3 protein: CSAREGGRENQPQRF
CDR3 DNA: TGCAGTGCTAGAGAAGGCGGCAGGGAAAATCAGCCCCAGCGTTTT

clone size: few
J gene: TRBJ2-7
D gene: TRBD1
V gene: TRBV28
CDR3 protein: CASSRQGREQYF
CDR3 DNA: TGCGCCAGCAGCCGACAGGGTCGCGAGCAGTACTTC

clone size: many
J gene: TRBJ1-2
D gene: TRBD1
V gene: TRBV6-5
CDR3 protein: CASSYPGTANIYGYTF
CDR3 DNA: TGTGCCAGCAGTTACCCTGGGACAGCTAATATCTATGGCTACACCTTC

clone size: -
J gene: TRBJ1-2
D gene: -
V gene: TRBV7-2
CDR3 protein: CASSLARTDSGYTF
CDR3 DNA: TGTGCCAGCAGCTTAGCGCGGACAGATAGTGGCTACACCTTC

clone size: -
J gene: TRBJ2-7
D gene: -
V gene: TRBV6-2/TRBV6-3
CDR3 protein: CASRSMSGTVSYEQYF
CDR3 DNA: TGTGCCAGCAGATCAATGTCCGGGACGGTATCCTACGAGCAGTACTTC

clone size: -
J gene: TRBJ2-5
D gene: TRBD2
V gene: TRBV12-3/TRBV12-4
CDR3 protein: CASSQEVGLAEETQYF
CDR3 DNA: TGTGCCAGCAGCCAAGAAGTCGGACTAGCGGAAGAGACCCAGTACTTC

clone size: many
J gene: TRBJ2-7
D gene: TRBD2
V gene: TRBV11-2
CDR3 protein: CASSPWTSGVYEQYF
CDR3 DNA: TGTGCCAGCAGCCCCTGGACTAGCGGGGTTTACGAGCAGTACTTC

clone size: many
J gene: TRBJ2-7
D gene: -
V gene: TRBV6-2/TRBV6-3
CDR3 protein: CASSYFLPISHEQYF
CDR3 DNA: TGTGCCAGCAGTTACTTTCTTCCAATCTCCCACGAGCAGTACTTC

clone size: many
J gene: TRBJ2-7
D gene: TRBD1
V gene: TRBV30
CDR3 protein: CASTRDSSYEQYF
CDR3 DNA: TGTGCCTCCACCCGGGACAGCAGCTACGAGCAGTACTTC

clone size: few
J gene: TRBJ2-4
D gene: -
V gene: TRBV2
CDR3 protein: CASSDTVAIQYF
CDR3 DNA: TGTGCCAGCAGTGATACAGTGGCCATTCAGTACTTC

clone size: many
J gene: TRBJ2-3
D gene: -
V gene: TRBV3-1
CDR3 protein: CASSQARGSDTQYF
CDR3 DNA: TGTGCCAGCAGCCAGGCCAGGGGATCAGATACGCAGTATTTT

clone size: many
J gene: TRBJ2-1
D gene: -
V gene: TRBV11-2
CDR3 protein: CASSRQANSYNEQFF
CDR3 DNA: TGTGCCAGCAGCCGACAGGCTAACTCCTACAATGAGCAGTTCTTC

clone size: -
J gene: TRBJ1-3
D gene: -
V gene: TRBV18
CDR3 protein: CASSPWAGNTIYF
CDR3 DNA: TGTGCCAGCTCACCGTGGGCTGGAAACACCATATATTTT

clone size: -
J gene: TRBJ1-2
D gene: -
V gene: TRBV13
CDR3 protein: CASSLSGGASYGYTF
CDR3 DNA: TGTGCCAGCAGCTTATCGGGGGGCGCCAGCTATGGCTACACCTTC

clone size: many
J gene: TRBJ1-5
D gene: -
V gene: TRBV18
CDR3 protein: CASSPRTEYNQPQHF
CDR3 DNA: TGTGCCAGCTCACCAAGGACAGAATACAATCAGCCCCAGCATTTT

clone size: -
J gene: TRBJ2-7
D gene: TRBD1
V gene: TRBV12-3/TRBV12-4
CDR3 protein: CASTTGSHEQYF
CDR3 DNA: TGTGCCAGCACGACAGGGTCCCACGAGCAGTACTTC

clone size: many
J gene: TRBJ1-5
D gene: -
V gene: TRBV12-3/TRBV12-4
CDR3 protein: CASSLTGNNQPQHF
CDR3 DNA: TGTGCCAGCAGTCTGACAGGAAATAATCAGCCCCAGCATTTT

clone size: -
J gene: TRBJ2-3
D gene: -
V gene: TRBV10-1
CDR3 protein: CASSAGDGKDTQYF
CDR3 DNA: TGCGCCAGCAGTGCGGGGGACGGCAAGGATACGCAGTATTTT

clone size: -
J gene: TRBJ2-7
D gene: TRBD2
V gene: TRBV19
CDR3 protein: CASSTTPGLAGGIRYEQYF
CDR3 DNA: TGTGCCAGTAGTACAACACCCGGACTAGCGGGAGGTATACGCTACGAGCAGTACTTC

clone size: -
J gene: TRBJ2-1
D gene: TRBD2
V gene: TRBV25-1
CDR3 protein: CASSEYLASGSNEQFF
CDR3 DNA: TGTGCCAGCAGTGAATATCTCGCTAGCGGGAGCAATGAGCAGTTCTTC

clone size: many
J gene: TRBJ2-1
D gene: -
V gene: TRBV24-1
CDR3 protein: CATGKGGGNEQFF
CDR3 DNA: TGTGCCACTGGCAAGGGGGGTGGGAATGAGCAGTTCTTC

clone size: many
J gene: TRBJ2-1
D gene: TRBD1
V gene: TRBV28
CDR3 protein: CASRRQGASYNEQFF
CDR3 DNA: TGTGCCAGCAGAAGACAGGGGGCTTCCTACAATGAGCAGTTCTTC

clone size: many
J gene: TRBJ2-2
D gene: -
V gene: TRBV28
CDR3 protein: CASTLWASLNTGELFF
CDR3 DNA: TGTGCCAGCACCCTTTGGGCCTCACTGAACACCGGGGAGCTGTTTTTT

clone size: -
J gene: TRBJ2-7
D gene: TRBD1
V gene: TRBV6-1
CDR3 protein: CASIQQGWGEQYF
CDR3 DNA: TGTGCCAGCATTCAACAGGGGTGGGGGGAGCAGTACTTC

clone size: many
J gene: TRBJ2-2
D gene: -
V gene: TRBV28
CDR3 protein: CASRSGSGELFF
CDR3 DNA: TGTGCCAGCAGGTCAGGCTCCGGGGAGCTGTTTTTT

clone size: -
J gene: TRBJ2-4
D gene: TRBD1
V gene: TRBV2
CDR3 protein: CASSADRVGDIQYF
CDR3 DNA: TGTGCCAGCAGTGCCGACAGGGTGGGAGACATTCAGTACTTC

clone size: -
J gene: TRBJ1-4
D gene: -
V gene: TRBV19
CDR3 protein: CASSIGQNNEKLFF
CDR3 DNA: TGTGCCAGTAGTATCGGACAAAATAATGAAAAACTGTTTTTT

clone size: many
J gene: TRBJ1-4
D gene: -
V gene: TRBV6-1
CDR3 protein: CASSQEGGPREKLFF
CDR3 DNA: TGTGCCAGCTCGCAAGAGGGGGGGCCGAGGGAAAAACTGTTTTTT

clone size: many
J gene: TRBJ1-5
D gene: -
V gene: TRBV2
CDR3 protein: CASSEVGWPQHF
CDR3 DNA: TGTGCCAGCAGTGAAGTAGGTTGGCCCCAGCATTTT

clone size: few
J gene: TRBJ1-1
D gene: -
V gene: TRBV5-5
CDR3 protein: CASSFRVVKTEAFF
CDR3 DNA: TGTGCCAGCAGCTTTAGGGTGGTTAAGACTGAAGCTTTCTTT

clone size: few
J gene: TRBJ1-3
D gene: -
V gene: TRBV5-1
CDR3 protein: CASSLEKGNTIYF
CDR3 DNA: TGCGCCAGCAGCTTGGAGAAGGGAAACACCATATATTTT

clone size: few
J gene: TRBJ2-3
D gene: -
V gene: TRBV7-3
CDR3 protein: CASSRRGGIAADTQYF
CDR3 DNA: TGTGCCAGCAGTCGAAGGGGGGGAATAGCCGCAGATACGCAGTATTTT

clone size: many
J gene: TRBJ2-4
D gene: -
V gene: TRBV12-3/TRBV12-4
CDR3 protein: CASSSPTSTKNIQYF
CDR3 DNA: TGTGCCAGCAGTTCTCCCACATCAACCAAAAACATTCAGTACTTC

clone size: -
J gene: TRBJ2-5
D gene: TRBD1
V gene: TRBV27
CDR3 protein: CASSDGTGIQETQYF
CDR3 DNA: TGTGCCAGCAGCGACGGGACAGGGATCCAAGAGACCCAGTACTTC

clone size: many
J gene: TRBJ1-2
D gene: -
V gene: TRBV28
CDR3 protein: CASSPPTGLYGYTF
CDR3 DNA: TGTGCCAGCAGCCCACCAACAGGGCTTTATGGCTACACCTTC

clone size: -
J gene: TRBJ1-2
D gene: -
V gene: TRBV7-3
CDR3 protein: CASSLTGGTDKRGTF
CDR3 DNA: TGTGCCAGCAGCTTAACGGGGGGGACCGACAAAAGGGGGACCTTC

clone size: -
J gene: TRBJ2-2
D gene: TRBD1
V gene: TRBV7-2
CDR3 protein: CASRGETGGPGELFF
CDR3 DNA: TGTGCCAGCAGGGGGGAGACAGGGGGTCCCGGGGAGCTGTTTTTT